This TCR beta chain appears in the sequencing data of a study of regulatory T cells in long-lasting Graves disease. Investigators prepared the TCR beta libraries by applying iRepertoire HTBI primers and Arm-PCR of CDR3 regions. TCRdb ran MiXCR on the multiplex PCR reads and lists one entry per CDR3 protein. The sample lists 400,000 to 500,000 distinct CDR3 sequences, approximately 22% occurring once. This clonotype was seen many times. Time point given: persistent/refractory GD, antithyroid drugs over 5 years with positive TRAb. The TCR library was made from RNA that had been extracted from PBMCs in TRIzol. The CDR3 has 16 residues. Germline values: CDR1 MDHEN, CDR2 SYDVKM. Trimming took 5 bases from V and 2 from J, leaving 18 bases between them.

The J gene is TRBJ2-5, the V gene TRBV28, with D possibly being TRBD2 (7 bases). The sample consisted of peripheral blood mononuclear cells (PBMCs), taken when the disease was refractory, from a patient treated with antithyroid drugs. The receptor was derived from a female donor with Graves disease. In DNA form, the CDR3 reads TGTGCCAGCAGTCTTGCCACGGGGGGCGGGCAAGAGACCCAGTACTTC. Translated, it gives CASSLATGGGQETQYF. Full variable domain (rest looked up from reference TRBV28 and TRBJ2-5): DVKVTQSSRYLVKRTGEKVFLECVQDMDHENMFWYRQDPGLGLRLIYFSYDVKMKEKGDIPEGYSVSREKKERFSLILESASTNQTSMYLCASSLATGGGQETQYFGPGTRLLVL.